One sample yielded the 24 T cell receptor beta chains listed below, sequenced in a study of spatial heterogeneity in lung cancer. The time point was: sample taken at primary tumor resection. TCRdb processed the 5' RACE reads anew with MiXCR; each CDR3 protein has one entry. The profile shows roughly 79,000 distinct CDR3 sequences, about 8.5% of them singletons. This specimen was PBMCs, taken at surgery. Source of these receptors: a male donor with early-stage non-small cell lung cancer.

This clonotype occurred many times. The chain has TRBV11-2 and TRBJ2-5; D gene unclear. The CDR3 runs 16 residues. Germline values: CDR1 SGHAT, CDR2 FQNNGV. Trimming took 5 bases from V and 2 from J, leaving 18 bases between them. For the CDR3, the DNA is TGTGCCAGCAGCCGTTGGACCTTTTCACTGCAAGAGACCCAGTACTTC. Its translation is CASSRWTFSLQETQYF.

This clonotype came up many times. The chain recombines TRBV6-2 or TRBV6-3 with TRBJ1-1; D not certain. This CDR3 region has 14 residues. Germline assignment: CDR1 MNHEY and CDR2 SVGEGT. Trimming pared 7 bases from V and 1 base from J, leaving 13 bases between. The CDR3 is CASKITGANTEAFF. DNA for the CDR3: TGTGCCAGCAAGATTACGGGCGCGAACACTGAAGCTTTCTTT.

The chain couples TRBV7-9 to TRBJ2-7; D is undetermined. The CDR3 sequence is 12 residues long. Germline CDR1 and CDR2: SEHNR and FQNEAQ (reference sequence). The V end was cut by 3 bases, the J end by 6 bases, with 9 bases between. CDR3 bases: TGTGCCAGCAGCTTTCGTGGTTCCGAGCAGTACTTC. The encoded protein is CASSFRGSEQYF.

This clonotype has more than one count but fewer than ten. V usage is TRBV5-4 and J usage is TRBJ2-2; 8 bases are shared with TRBD1. The CDR3 has 15 amino acids. The junction had 7 bases not matched to a gene; V was cut back by 4 bases and J by 5 bases. Germline V gene data show CDR1 as SGHNT and CDR2 as YYREEE (reference sequence). CDR3 nucleotide sequence: TGTGCCAGCAGCCCCGGACAGGGAAGGACCGGGGAGCTGTTTTTT. Translated: CASSPGQGRTGELFF. The full variable domain, its missing parts supplied by reference TRBV5-4 and TRBJ2-2, is ETGVTQSPTHLIKTRGQQVTLRCSSQSGHNTVSWYQQALGQGPQFIFQYYREEENGRGNFPPRFSGLQFPNYSSELNVNALELDDSALYLCASSPGQGRTGELFFGEGSRLTVL.

At least ten counts were recorded for this clonotype. The chain has TRBV29-1 and TRBJ1-1; no clear D. Trimming pared 5 bases from V and 3 bases from J, leaving 10 bases between. This CDR3 is 12 amino acids long. Germline V lookup: CDR1 SQVTM, CDR2 ANQGSEA. Here the CDR3 DNA reads TGCAGCGTTCACAGTTACGACACTGAAGCTTTCTTT. Translation gives CSVHSYDTEAFF.

This clonotype was detected ten times or more. The germline gene is not matched at one end of the junction; a read error may be the cause. The chain carries TRBV12-3 or TRBV12-4 and TRBJ1-1, with a tentative D call TRBD1 (5 bases). The CDR3 is 11 amino acids. The CDR3 DNA sequence: TGTGCCAGCAGCACAGGACCTGAGGCTTTCTTT. It codes for CASSTGPEAFF.

The chain combines TRBV6-4 with TRBJ2-1; TRBD2 matches at 11 bases. The germline V gene encodes CDR1 MRHNA and CDR2 SNTAGT. The CDR3 contains 15 residues. The junction had 4 bases not matched to a gene; V was cut back by 3 bases and J by 6 bases. The CDR3 sequence: CASSEDSGGANEQFF. CDR3 DNA: TGTGCCAGCAGTGAGGATAGCGGGGGGGCCAATGAGCAGTTCTTC.

In this sample, this clonotype turned up many times. The V and J genes are TRBV29-1 and TRBJ2-1; 7 positions agree with TRBD2. The J segment lost 2 bases and the V segment lost 5 bases, leaving 6 bases of the junction unmatched. Germline assignment: CDR1 SQVTM and CDR2 ANQGSEA. The CDR3 extends over 14 amino acids. The CDR3 nucleotides are TGCAGCGTTCCGGGACTACAAACCTACAATGAGCAGTTCTTC. Protein: CSVPGLQTYNEQFF.

This clonotype was seen many times. The rearrangement joins TRBV9 to TRBJ2-3; D is unresolved. The germline CDR1 and CDR2 sequences are SGDLS and YYNGEE. This CDR3 is 15 amino acids long. V lost 1 base and J 3 bases, leaving 12 bases between the germline ends. CDR3 protein: CASSVSGSRTDTQYF. CDR3 DNA sequence: TGTGCCAGCAGCGTATCCGGCAGCCGGACAGATACGCAGTATTTT.

This chain uses TRBV4-2 with TRBJ2-2; TRBD2 matches 8 bases. This CDR3 is 16 amino acids long. Germline CDR1 and CDR2: LGHNA and YNFKEQ. Unmatched junction bases numbered 5, after V lost 1 base and J lost 4 bases. CDR3 loop: CASSQAAGLATGELFF. The CDR3 bases are TGTGCCAGCAGCCAAGCTGCCGGACTAGCCACCGGGGAGCTGTTTTTT.

This clonotype has ten or more counts. The chain has TRBV11-1 and TRBJ2-5; TRBD1 is a possible D gene (6 bases). CDR3 length: 13 residues. Germline V lookup: CDR1 SGHAT, CDR2 FQDESV (reference sequence). V dropped 1 base and J dropped 5 bases, with 8 bases sitting between them. CDR3 coding DNA: TGTGCCAGCAGCTTAGACAGGGAGGAGACCCAGTACTTC. Amino acids: CASSLDREETQYF.

The chain employs TRBV20-1 and TRBJ2-6; D gene unclear. CDR3 length: 13 residues. Germline V gene lookup returns CDR1 DFQATT and CDR2 SNEGSKA (reference sequence). The V and J ends lost 3 bases and 0 bases respectively, with 3 bases between them. CDR3 residues: CSARISGANVLTF. The CDR3 DNA reads TGCAGTGCTAGGATCTCTGGGGCCAACGTCCTGACTTTC.

This clonotype was observed many times. V is TRBV4-1 and J is TRBJ1-4; D uncertain. Trimming took off 1 base at V and 0 bases at J, with 9 bases between the two ends. Germline lookup yields CDR1 MGHRA and CDR2 YSYEKL. The CDR3 is made up of 16 amino acids. Written as DNA, the CDR3 is TGCGCCAGCAGCCAAGTTTTTGGATCAACTAATGAAAAACTGTTTTTT. Its translation: CASSQVFGSTNEKLFF.

A note on this clonotype: Because it lacks the conserved phenylalanine or tryptophan at the end, this CDR3 is likely a read error. The chain has TRBV20-1 and TRBJ1-5, with 8 bases lining up with TRBD1. Trimming at V came to 5 bases and at J to 0 bases, leaving 3 bases not matched to a gene. The CDR3 has 14 residues. Germline values: CDR1 DFQATT, CDR2 SNEGSKA (reference sequence). CDR3 DNA: TGCAGTGCTTGGACAGGGCATAGCAATCAGCCCCAGCATTAT. This sequence encodes CSAWTGHSNQPQHY.

The J gene is TRBJ2-2, the V gene TRBV30; TRBD2 aligns across 12 bases. The CDR3 contains 15 residues. Germline trimming cut 4 bases from V and 5 bases from J; bases unmatched to any gene: 5. Germline values: CDR1 GTSNPN, CDR2 SVGIG (reference sequence). CDR3 DNA: TGTGCCTGGAAACCGGGACTAGCGGGTACCGGGGAGCTGTTTTTT. Its translation is CAWKPGLAGTGELFF.

This clonotype was counted at least ten times. The chain uses TRBV2 and TRBJ2-2; D unclear. The germline V gene encodes CDR1 SNHLY and CDR2 FYNNEI. Trimming removed 7 bases at V and 2 bases at J, with 8 bases between. This CDR3 has 13 residues. The CDR3 sequence is CASTPENTGELFF. For the CDR3, the DNA is TGTGCCAGCACGCCGGAAAACACCGGGGAGCTGTTTTTT. Full variable domain (outside the CDR3, taken from reference TRBV2 and TRBJ2-2): EPEVTQTPSHQVTQMGQEVILRCVPISNHLYFYWYRQILGQKVEFLVSFYNNEISEKSEIFDDQFSVERPDGSNFTLKIRSTKLEDSAMYFCASTPENTGELFFGEGSRLTVL.

The sample holds many counts of this clonotype. V gene TRBV4-1 combines with J gene TRBJ2-3; D could derive from TRBD1 or TRBD2 (5 bases each). Trimming pared 4 bases from V and 2 bases from J, leaving 19 bases between. This CDR3 region has 17 residues. Germline loops: CDR1 MGHRA, CDR2 YSYEKL. The CDR3 DNA is TGCGCCAGCAGCCCTAGAGACGGGGCAGAAAACACAGATACGCAGTATTTT. Translated: CASSPRDGAENTDTQYF.

At least ten counts were recorded for this clonotype. This sequence joins TRBV6-2 or TRBV6-3 and TRBJ1-1; D might be TRBD1 (5 bases). Trimming left V 1 base short and J 4 bases short, with 13 bases between. The CDR3 loop spans 15 amino acids. Germline V lookup: CDR1 MNHEY, CDR2 SVGEGT. Written as DNA, the CDR3 is TGTGCCAGCAGTTACTTTCATCGGGGGAGCACTGAAGCTTTCTTT. Amino acids: CASSYFHRGSTEAFF.

This clonotype was detected many times. This chain joins TRBV20-1 and TRBJ1-2, with D maybe TRBD1 (6 bases). The CDR3 length is 15 residues. V was shortened by 4 bases and J by 4 bases, with 19 bases between the two germline ends. CDR1 DFQATT and CDR2 SNEGSKA come from the germline V gene (reference sequence). The DNA of the CDR3 is TGCAGTGCTAAGTCACAGGGCATAGCGTCCTATGGCTACACCTTC. Translation gives CSAKSQGIASYGYTF.

In this sample, this clonotype turned up many times. The V call is TRBV7-6, the J call TRBJ2-7; D tentatively reads TRBD1 or TRBD2 (5 bases each). Germline V gene data show CDR1 as SGHVS and CDR2 as FNYEAQ. The CDR3 consists of 12 residues. The V end lost 5 bases, the J end lost 6 bases, and 11 bases lay between the germline ends. This CDR3 is CASSPPGGEQYF. As DNA, the CDR3 is TGTGCCAGCAGCCCGCCTGGGGGCGAGCAGTACTTC.

J is TRBJ2-2 and V is TRBV7-2, with D perhaps matching TRBD2 (5 bases). Germline V gene sequence: CDR1 SGHTA, CDR2 FQGNSA. The CDR3 covers 18 residues. Trimming removed 1 base from V and 2 bases from J, with 17 bases in between. The CDR3 DNA is TGTGCCAGCAGCTTAGTCGCCTCCGGACGGGGAAACACCGGGGAGCTGTTTTTT. Protein product: CASSLVASGRGNTGELFF. Using reference TRBV7-2 and TRBJ2-2 for the parts outside the CDR3, the full variable domain is GAGVSQSPSNKVTEKGKDVELRCDPISGHTALYWYRQSLGQGLEFLIYFQGNSAPDKSGLPSDRFSAERTGGSVSTLTIQRTQQEDSAVYLCASSLVASGRGNTGELFFGEGSRLTVL.

The rearrangement joins TRBV6-2 or TRBV6-3 to TRBJ1-1, with a weak D call TRBD1 (5 bases). The germline CDR1 and CDR2 sequences are MNHEY and SVGEGT. The CDR3 consists of 14 residues. Trimming cost V 6 bases and J 3 bases, with 14 bases left between them. The CDR3 bases are TGTGCCAGCAGGGGGAGGGGTATGGACACTGAAGCTTTCTTT. Translation: CASRGRGMDTEAFF.

The chain carries TRBV12-3 or TRBV12-4 and TRBJ1-5; weak D call: TRBD1 (6 bases). Trimming shortened V by 3 bases and J by 9 bases, and 15 bases separated the two germline ends. The CDR3 is made up of 14 amino acids. CDR3 nucleotides: TGTGCCAGCAGTTTCCGACAGGTTCAAGGGCCCCAGCATTTT. It yields the protein CASSFRQVQGPQHF.

This clonotype was picked up many times. V is TRBV5-1 and J is TRBJ2-1, with 11 bases fitting TRBD2. Germline CDR1 reads SGHRS; CDR2 reads YFSETQ. V dropped 0 bases and J dropped 3; count of bases not matched to a gene: 5. The CDR3 has 17 residues. CDR3 sequence: CASSLATSGANYNEQFF. The CDR3 DNA reads as TGCGCCAGCAGCTTGGCGACTAGCGGGGCGAACTACAATGAGCAGTTCTTC.